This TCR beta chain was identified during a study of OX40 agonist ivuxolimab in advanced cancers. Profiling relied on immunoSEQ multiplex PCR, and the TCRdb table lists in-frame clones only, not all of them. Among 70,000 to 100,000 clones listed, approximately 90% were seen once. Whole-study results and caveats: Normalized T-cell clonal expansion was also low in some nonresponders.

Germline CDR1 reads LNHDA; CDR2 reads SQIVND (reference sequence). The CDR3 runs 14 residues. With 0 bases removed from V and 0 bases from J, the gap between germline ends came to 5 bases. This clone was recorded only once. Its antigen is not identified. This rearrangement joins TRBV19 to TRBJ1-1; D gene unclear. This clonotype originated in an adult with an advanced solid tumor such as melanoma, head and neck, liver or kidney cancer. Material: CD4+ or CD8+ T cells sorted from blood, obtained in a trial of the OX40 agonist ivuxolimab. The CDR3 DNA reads TGTGCCAGTAGTATAGATTTACTGAACACTGAAGCTTTCTTT. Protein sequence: CASSIDLLNTEAFF.